This TCR beta chain was recorded in a study of blood T cell repertoires in COVID-19. Study background: The United States, Italy and Spain supplied acute and convalescent COVID-19 samples. Nucleic acid was either cDNA or gDNA, and it came from T cells, B-cell-depleted T cells, or PBMCs.

Original methodology: It was from reference gene primer amplification that nucleated cell counts were estimated. The method was immunoSEQ multiplex PCR; TCRdb's version includes in-frame clones alone and lacks a portion of them. That table gives V, J and clone size, and the DNA gave D and trimming. Of a few hundred thousand clones listed, 80% to 85% were seen once; the top ten hold about 10%. Enrolled during active infection, Seattle patients were then followed longitudinally. The V and J ends lost 6 bases and 12 bases respectively, with 15 bases between them. CDR3 length: 11 residues. Germline values: CDR1 MGHDK, CDR2 SYGVNS.

The V and J genes are TRBV25-1 and TRBJ2-7, with D hard to call. Sequencing was performed on peripheral blood. This receptor was identified in a woman older than 75 with COVID-19, enrolled during active disease. CDR3 residues: CASRLREELYV. CDR3 coding DNA: TGTGCCAGCAGGTTGAGAGAAGAACTGTACGTC.